One sample yielded the 2 T cell receptor beta chains listed below, sequenced in a study of pediatric ulcerative colitis. The rectum was sampled with one to two pinch biopsies at colonoscopy. Profiling relied on immunoSEQ multiplex PCR, and the TCRdb table lists in-frame clones only, not all of them. The sample carries around 40,000 clones, 75% recorded once. Sequencing input: gut tissue. The origin of the receptors is a boy between 5 and 17 years old with severe ulcerative colitis.

This sequence joins TRBV28 and TRBJ1-2, with TRBD1 as a possible D gene (5 bases). V lost 5 bases and J 8 bases, leaving 12 bases between the germline ends. This CDR3 contains 12 residues. In germline, CDR1 is MDHEN, CDR2 SYDVKM. CDR3 protein: CASSLAGAGYTF. In nucleotides, the CDR3 is TGTGCCAGCAGTCTCGCCGGGGCCGGCTACACCTTC.

This chain connects TRBV12-5 to TRBJ2-5; D call uncertain. Germline-derived CDR1 and CDR2 are LGHNT and FRNRAP. Trimming removed 3 bases from V and 5 bases from J, with 10 bases in between. The CDR3 runs to 13 residues. The CDR3 loop is CASGLLEAETQYF. CDR3 DNA sequence: TGTGCTAGTGGTTTACTGGAAGCGGAGACCCAGTACTTC.